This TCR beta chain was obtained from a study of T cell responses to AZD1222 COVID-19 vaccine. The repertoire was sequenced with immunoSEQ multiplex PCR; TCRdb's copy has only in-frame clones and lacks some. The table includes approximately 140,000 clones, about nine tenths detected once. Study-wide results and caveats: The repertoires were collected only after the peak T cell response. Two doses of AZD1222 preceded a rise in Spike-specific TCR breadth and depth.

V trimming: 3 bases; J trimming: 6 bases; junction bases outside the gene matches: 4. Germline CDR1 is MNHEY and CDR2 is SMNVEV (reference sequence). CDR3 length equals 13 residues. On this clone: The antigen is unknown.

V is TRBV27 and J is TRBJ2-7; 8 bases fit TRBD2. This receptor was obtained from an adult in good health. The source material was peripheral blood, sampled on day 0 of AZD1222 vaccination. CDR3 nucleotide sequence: TGTGCCAGCAGTTTCCAAGCGGGGGTCGAGCAGTACTTC. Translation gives CASSFQAGVEQYF.